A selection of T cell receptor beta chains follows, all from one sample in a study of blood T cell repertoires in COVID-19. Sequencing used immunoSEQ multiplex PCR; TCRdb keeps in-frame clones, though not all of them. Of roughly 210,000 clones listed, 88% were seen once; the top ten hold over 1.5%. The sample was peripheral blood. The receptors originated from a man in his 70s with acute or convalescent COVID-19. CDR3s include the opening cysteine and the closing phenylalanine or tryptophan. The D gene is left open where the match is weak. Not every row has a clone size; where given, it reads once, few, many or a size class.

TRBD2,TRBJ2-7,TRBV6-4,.,CANPSAGEVCEQYF,TGTGCCAACCCTTCAGCGGGAGAAGTCTGCGAGCAGTACTTC
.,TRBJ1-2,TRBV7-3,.,CASSPGQQYGYTF,TGTGCCAGCAGCCCCGGACAGCAGTATGGCTACACCTTC
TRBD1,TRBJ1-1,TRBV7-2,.,CASSLGQGEGEAFF,TGTGCCAGCAGCTTAGGACAGGGCGAAGGTGAAGCTTTCTTT
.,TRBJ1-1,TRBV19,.,CATRPQSNTEAFF,TGTGCCACCAGGCCTCAGAGTAACACTGAAGCTTTCTTT
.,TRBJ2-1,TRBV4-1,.,CASSQLGGRNEQFF,TGCGCCAGCAGCCAGCTCGGGGGACGGAATGAGCAGTTCTTC
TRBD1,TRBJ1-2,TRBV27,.,CASSRGPQNYGYTF,TGTGCCAGCAGTAGGGGGCCGCAAAACTATGGCTACACCTTC
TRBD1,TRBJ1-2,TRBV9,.,CASSPRDRGGLNYGYTF,TGTGCCAGCAGCCCCCGGGACAGGGGAGGCCTTAACTATGGCTACACCTTC
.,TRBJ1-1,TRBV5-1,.,CASSLGPTVNTEAFF,TGCGCCAGCAGCTTGGGTCCTACAGTGAACACTGAAGCTTTCTTT
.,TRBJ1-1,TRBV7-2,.,CASSLEANTEAFF,TGTGCCAGCAGCTTAGAAGCGAACACTGAAGCTTTCTTT
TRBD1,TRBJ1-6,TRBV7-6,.,CASSPRGRGSYNSPLHF,TGTGCCAGCAGCCCCCGCGGCAGGGGGTCTTATAATTCACCCCTCCACTTT
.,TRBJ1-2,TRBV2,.,CASIFDRDGYTF,TGTGCCAGCATTTTTGATCGGGATGGCTACACCTTC
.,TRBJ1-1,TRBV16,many,CASSQSGGTEAFF,TGTGCCAGCAGCCAATCCGGGGGCACTGAAGCTTTCTTT
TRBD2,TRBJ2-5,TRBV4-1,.,CASSQTPGLAQETQYF,TGCGCCAGCAGCCAAACCCCGGGACTAGCTCAAGAGACCCAGTACTTC
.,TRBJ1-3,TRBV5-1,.,CASSLEAPASGNTIYF,TGCGCCAGCAGCTTGGAAGCCCCCGCCTCTGGAAACACCATATATTTT
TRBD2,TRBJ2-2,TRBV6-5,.,CASSYLGTRGTGELFF,TGTGCCAGCAGTTACCTAGGGACTAGAGGAACCGGGGAGCTGTTTTTT
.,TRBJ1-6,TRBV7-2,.,CASSLMDRQAGVPLHF,TGTGCCAGCAGCTTAATGGACCGACAGGCAGGTGTGCCCCTCCACTTT
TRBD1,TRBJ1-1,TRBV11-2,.,CASSINAGGTEAFF,TGTGCCAGCAGCATTAATGCAGGGGGCACTGAAGCTTTCTTT
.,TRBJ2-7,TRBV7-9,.,CASGKSGQRHYEQYF,TGTGCCAGCGGCAAATCCGGACAGCGCCACTACGAGCAGTACTTC
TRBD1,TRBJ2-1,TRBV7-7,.,CASSLEGKTGGYNEQFF,TGTGCTAGCAGCTTAGAGGGGAAGACAGGGGGCTACAATGAGCAGTTCTTC
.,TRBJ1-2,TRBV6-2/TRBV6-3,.,CASSWRNYGYTF,TGTGCCAGCAGTTGGCGGAACTATGGCTACACCTTC
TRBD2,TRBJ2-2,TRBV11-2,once,CASSLAGGVSGELFF,TGTGCCAGCAGCCTCGCGGGGGGGGTGAGCGGGGAGCTGTTTTTT
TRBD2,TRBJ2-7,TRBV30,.,CAWSPGTVRTSGSEQYF,TGTGCCTGGAGTCCCGGGACAGTCAGGACTAGCGGGAGCGAGCAGTACTTC
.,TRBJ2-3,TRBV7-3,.,CASSSLGNSIDTQYF,TGTGCCAGCAGCTCTCTCGGGAATTCTATAGATACGCAGTATTTT
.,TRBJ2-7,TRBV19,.,CASSIVGARYSYEQYF,TGTGCCAGTAGTATAGTCGGTGCGCGTTACTCCTACGAGCAGTACTTC
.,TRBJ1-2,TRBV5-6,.,CASSRPGGLGYTF,TGTGCCAGCAGCCGCCCGGGGGGCCTTGGCTACACCTTC
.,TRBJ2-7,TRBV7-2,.,CASSLVESYEQYF,TGTGCCAGCAGCTTAGTTGAGAGCTACGAGCAGTACTTC
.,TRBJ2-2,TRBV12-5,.,CASGRYDSLTGELFF,TGTGCTAGTGGCCGATACGACAGCCTCACCGGGGAGCTGTTTTTT
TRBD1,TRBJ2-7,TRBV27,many,CASSPGTGGEQYF,TGTGCCAGCAGTCCCGGGACAGGCGGCGAGCAGTACTTC
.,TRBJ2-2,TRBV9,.,CASSVGGRSTGELFF,TGTGCCAGCAGCGTAGGTGGGAGAAGCACCGGGGAGCTGTTTTTT
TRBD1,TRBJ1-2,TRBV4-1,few,CASSQGTGGYGYTF,TGCGCCAGCAGCCAGGGGACAGGGGGCTATGGCTACACCTTC
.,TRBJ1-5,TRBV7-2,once,CASSYIAGNQPQHF,TGTGCCAGCAGTTATATTGCAGGCAATCAGCCCCAGCATTTT
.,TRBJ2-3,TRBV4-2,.,CASSQDGGPTDTQYF,TGTGCCAGCAGCCAAGACGGGGGGCCCACAGATACGCAGTATTTT
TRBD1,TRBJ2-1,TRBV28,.,CASKTAGTGTYNEQFF,TGTGCCAGCAAAACAGCCGGGACAGGGACCTACAATGAGCAGTTCTTC
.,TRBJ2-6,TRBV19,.,CASTKLRDSGANVLTF,TGTGCCAGTACTAAACTCAGGGACTCTGGGGCCAACGTCCTGACTTTC
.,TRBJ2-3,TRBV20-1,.,CSTGSTDTQYF,TGCAGTACAGGGTCGACAGATACGCAGTATTTT
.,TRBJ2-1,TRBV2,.,CASSELLRNEQFF,TGTGCCAGCAGTGAACTACTGAGGAATGAGCAGTTCTTC
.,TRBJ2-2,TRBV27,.,CASSPPGAGELFF,TGTGCCAGCTCACCCCCGGGGGCCGGGGAGCTGTTTTTT
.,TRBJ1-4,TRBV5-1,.,CASSLGGTATNEKLFF,TGCGCCAGCAGCTTGGGGGGCACCGCAACTAATGAAAAACTGTTTTTT
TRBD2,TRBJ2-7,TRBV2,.,CASSDLASGTYEQYF,TGTGCCAGCAGTGATCTTGCTAGCGGAACCTACGAGCAGTACTTC
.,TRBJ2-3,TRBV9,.,CASSRGFQPDTQYF,TGTGCCAGCAGCAGGGGCTTCCAGCCGGATACGCAGTATTTT
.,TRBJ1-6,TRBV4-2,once,CASSQQGSSYNSPLHF,TGTGCCAGCAGCCAACAGGGGAGCTCCTATAATTCACCCCTCCACTTT
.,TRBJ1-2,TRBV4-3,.,CASSQEFDRGGYTF,TGCGCCAGCAGCCAAGAGTTCGATCGGGGTGGCTACACCTTC